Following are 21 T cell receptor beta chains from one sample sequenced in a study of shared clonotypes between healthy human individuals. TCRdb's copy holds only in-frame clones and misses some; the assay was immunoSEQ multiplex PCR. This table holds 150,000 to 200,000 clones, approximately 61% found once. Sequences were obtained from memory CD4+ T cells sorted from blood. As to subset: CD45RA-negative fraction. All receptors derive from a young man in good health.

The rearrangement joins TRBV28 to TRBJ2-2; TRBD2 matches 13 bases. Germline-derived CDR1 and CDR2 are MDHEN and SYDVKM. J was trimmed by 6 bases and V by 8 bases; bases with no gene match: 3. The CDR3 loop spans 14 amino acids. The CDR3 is CASRLAGGSGELFF. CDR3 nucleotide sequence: TGTGCCAGCCGACTAGCGGGAGGATCCGGGGAGCTGTTTTTT.

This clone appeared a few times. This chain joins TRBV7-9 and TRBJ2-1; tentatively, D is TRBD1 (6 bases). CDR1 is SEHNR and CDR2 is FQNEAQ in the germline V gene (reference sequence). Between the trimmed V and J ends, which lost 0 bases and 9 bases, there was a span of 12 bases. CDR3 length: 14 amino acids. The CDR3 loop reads CASSLAVLQGEQFF. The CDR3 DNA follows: TGTGCCAGCAGCTTAGCGGTCCTACAGGGTGAGCAGTTCTTC.

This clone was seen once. CDR3: CASSAGGGNTEAFF. DNA of the CDR3: TGTGCCAGCAGCGCAGGGGGTGGGAACACTGAAGCTTTCTTT. This chain joins TRBV5-4 and TRBJ1-1; TRBD1 agrees at 7 bases. CDR1 and CDR2 (germline): SGHNT, YYREEE (reference sequence). The V segment lost 4 bases and the J segment 1 base; nucleotides outside the gene matches: 4. The CDR3 spans 14 residues.

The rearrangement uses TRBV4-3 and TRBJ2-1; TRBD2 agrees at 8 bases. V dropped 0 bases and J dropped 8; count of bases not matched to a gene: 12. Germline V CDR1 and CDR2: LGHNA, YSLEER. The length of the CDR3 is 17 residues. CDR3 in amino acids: CASSQDPAGGVRDEQFF. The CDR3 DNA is TGCGCCAGCAGCCAAGATCCTGCGGGAGGAGTTCGGGATGAGCAGTTCTTC.

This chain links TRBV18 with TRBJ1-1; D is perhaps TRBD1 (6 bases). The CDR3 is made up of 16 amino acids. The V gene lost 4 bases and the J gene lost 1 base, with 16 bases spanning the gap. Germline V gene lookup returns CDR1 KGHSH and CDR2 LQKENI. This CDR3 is CASSLSMDRSNTEAFF. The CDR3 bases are TGTGCCAGCTCACTATCTATGGACAGATCGAACACTGAAGCTTTCTTT.

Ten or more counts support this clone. The CDR3 bases are TGTGCCAGCAGCTTCACAGGGGGACCGGGCACCGGGGAGCTGTTTTTT. Protein product: CASSFTGGPGTGELFF. The chain combines TRBV7-6 with TRBJ2-2, with TRBD1 matching 8 bases. CDR3 length: 16 amino acids. Losses at the gene ends were 3 bases for V and 4 bases for J; bases not matched to a gene: 7. CDR1 and CDR2 (germline): SGHVS, FNYEAQ.

The chain's CDR3 is CASSHLQGAYEQYF. The CDR3 nucleotides are TGTGCCAGCAGTCATCTCCAGGGGGCATACGAGCAGTACTTC. V is TRBV6-5 and J is TRBJ2-7; 8 bases agree with TRBD1. V lost 5 bases and J lost 4; bases outside the gene matches: 7. Germline V gene sequence: CDR1 MNHEY, CDR2 SVGAGI. The CDR3 contains 14 residues.

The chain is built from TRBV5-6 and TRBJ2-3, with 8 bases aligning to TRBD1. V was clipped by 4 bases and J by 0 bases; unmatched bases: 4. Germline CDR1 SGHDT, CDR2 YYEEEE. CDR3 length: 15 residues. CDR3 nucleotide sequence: TGTGCCAGCAGCCCGGGGACAGGTAGCACAGATACGCAGTATTTT. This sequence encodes CASSPGTGSTDTQYF.

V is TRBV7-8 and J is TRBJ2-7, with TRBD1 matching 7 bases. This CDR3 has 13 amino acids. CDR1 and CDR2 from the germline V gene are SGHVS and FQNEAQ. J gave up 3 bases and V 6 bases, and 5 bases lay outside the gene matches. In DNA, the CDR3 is TGTGCCAGCAGTCCGGGGACAGTCTACGAGCAGTACTTC. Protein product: CASSPGTVYEQYF.

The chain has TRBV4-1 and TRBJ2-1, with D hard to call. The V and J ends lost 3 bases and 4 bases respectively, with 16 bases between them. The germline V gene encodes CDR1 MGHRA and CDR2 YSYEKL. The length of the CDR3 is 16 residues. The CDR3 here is CASSHQTPPPYNEQFF. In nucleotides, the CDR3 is TGCGCCAGCAGCCACCAGACCCCGCCGCCTTACAATGAGCAGTTCTTC.

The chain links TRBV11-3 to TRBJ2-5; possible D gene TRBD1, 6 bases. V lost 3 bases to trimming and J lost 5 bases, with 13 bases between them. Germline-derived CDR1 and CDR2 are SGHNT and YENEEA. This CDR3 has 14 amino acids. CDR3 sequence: CASSLASGVETQYF. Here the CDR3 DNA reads TGTGCCAGCAGCTTGGCCTCAGGGGTCGAGACCCAGTACTTC.

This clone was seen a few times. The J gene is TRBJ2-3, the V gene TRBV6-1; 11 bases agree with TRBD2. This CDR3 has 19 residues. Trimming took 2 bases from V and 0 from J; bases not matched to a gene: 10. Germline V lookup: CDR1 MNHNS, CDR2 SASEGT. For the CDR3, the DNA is TGTGCCAGCAGTGAAAGCCCGGGAGGGACTAGCGGTAGCACAGATACGCAGTATTTT. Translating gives CASSESPGGTSGSTDTQYF.

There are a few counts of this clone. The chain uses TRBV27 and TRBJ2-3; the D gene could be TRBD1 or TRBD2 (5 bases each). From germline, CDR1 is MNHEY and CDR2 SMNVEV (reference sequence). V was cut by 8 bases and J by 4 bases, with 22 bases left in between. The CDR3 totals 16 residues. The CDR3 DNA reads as TGTGCCAGCTCTTGGGGGAAAGGGTCGTATGCAGATACGCAGTATTTT. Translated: CASSWGKGSYADTQYF.

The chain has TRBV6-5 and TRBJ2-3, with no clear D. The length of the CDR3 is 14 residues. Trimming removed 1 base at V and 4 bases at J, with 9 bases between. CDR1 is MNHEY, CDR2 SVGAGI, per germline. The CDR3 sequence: CASSYWRFPDTQYF. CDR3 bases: TGTGCCAGCAGTTACTGGCGGTTCCCAGATACGCAGTATTTT.

CDR3 nucleotides: TGCAGCGTTCATGTCTATGAGCAGTTCTTC. Translation: CSVHVYEQFF. The chain recombines TRBV29-1 with TRBJ2-1; D gene unclear. The CDR3 has 10 residues. Between the trimmed V and J ends, which lost 5 bases and 8 bases, there was a span of 7 bases. Germline CDR1 is SQVTM and CDR2 is ANQGSEA.

DNA of the CDR3: TGTGCCAGCTCGCTGGGACAGCGAAGGGAGACCCAGTACTTC. This gives the protein CASSLGQRRETQYF. V usage is TRBV18 and J usage is TRBJ2-5, with 7 nucleotides matching TRBD1. Germline CDR1 is KGHSH and CDR2 is LQKENI. V gave up 6 bases and J gave up 5 bases; unmatched junction bases: 9. CDR3 length equals 14 residues.

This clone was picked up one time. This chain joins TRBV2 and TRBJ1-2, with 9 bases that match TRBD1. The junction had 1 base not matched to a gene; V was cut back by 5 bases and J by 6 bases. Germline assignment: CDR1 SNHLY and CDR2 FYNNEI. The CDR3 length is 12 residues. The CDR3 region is CASSTGGDGYTF. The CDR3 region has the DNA TGTGCCAGCAGTACAGGGGGCGATGGCTACACCTTC.

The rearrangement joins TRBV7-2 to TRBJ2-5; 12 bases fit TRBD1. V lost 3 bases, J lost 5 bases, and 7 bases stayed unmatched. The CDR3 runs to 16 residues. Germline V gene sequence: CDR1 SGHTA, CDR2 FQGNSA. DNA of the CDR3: TGTGCCAGCAGCTTGCAGGGACAGGGGGCGGGGGAGACCCAGTACTTC. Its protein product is CASSLQGQGAGETQYF. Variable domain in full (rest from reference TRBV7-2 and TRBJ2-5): GAGVSQSPSNKVTEKGKDVELRCDPISGHTALYWYRQSLGQGLEFLIYFQGNSAPDKSGLPSDRFSAERTGGSVSTLTIQRTQQEDSAVYLCASSLQGQGAGETQYFGPGTRLLVL.

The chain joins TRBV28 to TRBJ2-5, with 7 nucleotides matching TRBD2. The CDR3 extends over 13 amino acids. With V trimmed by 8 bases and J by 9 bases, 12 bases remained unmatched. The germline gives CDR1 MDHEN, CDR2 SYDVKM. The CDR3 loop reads CASEPGGRAAQYF. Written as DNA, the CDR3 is TGTGCCAGCGAACCCGGGGGGAGGGCGGCCCAGTACTTC.

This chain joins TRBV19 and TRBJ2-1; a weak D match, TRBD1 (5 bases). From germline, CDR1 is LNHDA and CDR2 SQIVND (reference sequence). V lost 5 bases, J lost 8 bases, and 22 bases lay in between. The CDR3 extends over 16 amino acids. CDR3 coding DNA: TGTGCCAGTAGTCCGAAGGGTTGGACAAGAATTGATGAGCAGTTCTTC. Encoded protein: CASSPKGWTRIDEQFF.

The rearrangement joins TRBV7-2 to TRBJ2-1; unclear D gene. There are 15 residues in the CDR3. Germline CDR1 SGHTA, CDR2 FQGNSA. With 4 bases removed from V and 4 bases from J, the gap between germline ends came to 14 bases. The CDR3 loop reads CASSSAASSYNEQFF. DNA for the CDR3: TGTGCCAGCAGCTCGGCGGCTTCATCGTACAATGAGCAGTTCTTC.